A single sample gave rise to the 4 T cell receptor beta chains below, sequenced in a study of graft-versus-host responses after intestinal transplantation. The table came from immunoSEQ multiplex PCR; TCRdb's copy has only in-frame clones and leaves some out. This sample has roughly 120,000 clones; roughly 92% occur once, and the top ten carry about 0.25%. These receptors' antigens are unknown. The sequenced sample was unstimulated CD4+ T cells sorted from spleen or lymph node cells, obtained before transplant. The receptor source for this set is a human donor who was the organ donor for an intestinal transplant.

The chain recombines TRBV4-2 with TRBJ2-7; 7 bases are a match to TRBD2. Germline assignment: CDR1 LGHNA and CDR2 YNFKEQ. This CDR3 spans 15 amino acids. J gave up 3 bases and V 1 base, and 6 bases lay outside the gene matches. CDR3 amino acids: CASSQVGAGNYEQYF. In DNA form, the CDR3 reads TGTGCCAGCAGCCAAGTCGGAGCGGGAAACTACGAGCAGTACTTC.

This clone showed up just once. The genes are TRBV1 and TRBJ2-3; the DNA was not used to check the table's D call, TRBD2. TRBV1 corresponds to a pseudogene. This CDR3 has 13 residues. The CDR3 region has the DNA TGCACCAGCAAAACGACTAGCACAGATACGCAGTATTTT. It codes for CTSKTTSTDTQYF.

The chain links TRBV7-9 to TRBJ2-2; D perhaps matches TRBD2 (6 bases). Deletions cut 6 bases from V and 4 bases from J, with 24 bases between. Germline CDR1 is SEHNR and CDR2 is FQNEAQ (reference sequence). The CDR3 runs to 18 residues. CDR3 protein: CASSVNYGGSQPTGELFF. CDR3 DNA: TGTGCCAGCAGTGTCAATTATGGGGGGAGTCAGCCCACCGGGGAGCTGTTTTTT. The full variable domain, completed using reference TRBV7-9 and TRBJ2-2, is DTGVSQNPRHKITKRGQNVTFRCDPISEHNRLYWYRQTLGQGPEFLTYFQNEAQLEKSRLLSDRFSAERPKGSFSTLEIQRTEQGDSAMYLCASSVNYGGSQPTGELFFGEGSRLTVL.

The gene calls are TRBV25-1 and TRBJ1-1, with TRBD1 matching over 7 bases. The germline V gene has CDR1 MGHDK and CDR2 SYGVNS. This CDR3 contains 10 residues. V shed 8 bases, J shed 10 bases, and the junction held 4 bases outside the gene matches. CDR3: CASQGGRAFF. CDR3 DNA: TGTGCCAGCCAGGGGGGCCGAGCTTTCTTT.